This entry lists 28 T cell receptor beta chains sequenced from one sample in a study of T cell changes during pregnancy in multiple sclerosis. Clones were read by immunoSEQ multiplex PCR, and TCRdb kept only the in-frame ones, dropping some. The sample carries 45,000 to 75,000 clones, over 90% recorded once. The source material was peripheral blood, sampled in the first trimester of pregnancy. The source of these receptors is a female donor with multiple sclerosis, enrolled in a pregnancy study.

The sample holds one count of this clone. The chain links TRBV25-1 to TRBJ2-5, with a possible D match to TRBD1 (5 bases). The CDR3 has 13 residues. The V gene lost 6 bases and the J gene lost 4 bases, with 12 bases spanning the gap. CDR1 MGHDK and CDR2 SYGVNS come from the germline V gene. The chain's CDR3 is CASRAGLGETQYF. CDR3 DNA sequence: TGTGCCAGCAGGGCAGGGCTGGGAGAGACCCAGTACTTC.

The chain combines TRBV9 with TRBJ1-1; 9 bases fit TRBD1. Germline V CDR1 and CDR2: SGDLS, YYNGEE. J was trimmed by 3 bases and V by 2 bases; bases with no gene match: 14. CDR3 length: 18 amino acids. CDR3: CASSVSGTGRIGYTEAFF. Written as DNA, the CDR3 is TGTGCCAGCAGCGTGTCCGGGACAGGGCGCATTGGGTACACTGAAGCTTTCTTT.

V gene TRBV5-5 combines with J gene TRBJ2-5, with 9 positions matching TRBD1. The CDR3 runs to 15 residues. Germline loops: CDR1 SGHKS, CDR2 YYEKEE (reference sequence). Trimming at V came to 4 bases and at J to 1 base, leaving 5 bases not matched to a gene. CDR3 protein: CASSLGQGVQETQYF. The CDR3 nucleotides read TGTGCCAGCAGCCTGGGACAGGGCGTCCAAGAGACCCAGTACTTC.

This clone was recorded only once. V and J are TRBV7-2 and TRBJ1-5; no clear D. Germline CDR1 is SGHTA and CDR2 is FQGNSA. V gave up 2 bases and J gave up 3 bases, with 8 bases separating them. The CDR3 is made up of 14 amino acids. The CDR3 here is CASSLTSYNQPQHF. The CDR3 DNA sequence: TGTGCCAGCAGCTTAACGAGTTACAATCAGCCCCAGCATTTT.

CDR3 in DNA: TGTGCCAGCAGCACCCGGGGGGGTTACGAGCAGTACTTC. Protein product: CASSTRGGYEQYF. The gene calls are TRBV5-4 and TRBJ2-7, with 8 bases aligning to TRBD2. The CDR3 is 13 amino acids. Trimming at V came to 4 bases and at J to 4 bases, leaving 4 bases not matched to a gene. Germline CDR1 reads SGHNT; CDR2 reads YYREEE (reference sequence).

The rearrangement joins TRBV28 to TRBJ1-4; D gene ambiguous. Trimming took off 5 bases at V and 0 bases at J, with 4 bases between the two ends. Germline V gives CDR1 MDHEN, CDR2 SYDVKM. This CDR3 contains 13 residues. The CDR3 DNA reads as TGTGCCAGCAGTCGTGCAACTAATGAAAAACTGTTTTTT. Translated, it gives CASSRATNEKLFF.

V and J are TRBV5-4 and TRBJ2-1, with D perhaps TRBD1 (6 bases). Germline V gene sequence: CDR1 SGHNT, CDR2 YYREEE (reference sequence). This CDR3 comprises 16 residues. Between the trimmed V and J ends, which lost 3 bases and 4 bases, there was a span of 17 bases. CDR3 residues: CASSSGETRSYNEQFF. The CDR3, as DNA: TGTGCCAGCAGCTCAGGGGAGACGCGCTCTTACAATGAGCAGTTCTTC.

The chain uses TRBV9 and TRBJ1-3; D may be TRBD1 (5 bases). Trimming took 4 bases from V and 2 from J, leaving 10 bases between them. Germline CDR1 and CDR2: SGDLS and YYNGEE. The CDR3 runs 14 residues. The CDR3 loop is CASSLGGAGNTIYF. CDR3 nucleotides: TGTGCCAGCAGCCTCGGGGGGGCTGGAAACACCATATATTTT.

This clone showed up just once. V usage is TRBV21-1 and J usage is TRBJ2-3; the table names TRBD2, a call not compared with the DNA. TRBV21-1 is a documented pseudogene. The CDR3 totals 17 residues. CDR3 coding DNA: TGTGCCAGCAGCAAAGCTAATTATAGGAGATGCACAGATACGCAGTATTTT. Residues: CASSKANYRRCTDTQYF.

The V and J genes are TRBV18 and TRBJ1-6, with TRBD1 matching 7 bases. The germline gives CDR1 KGHSH, CDR2 LQKENI. The CDR3 has 16 residues. V dropped 1 base and J dropped 8; count of bases not matched to a gene: 8. This CDR3 is CASSPLTLQGDSPLHF. CDR3 nucleotide sequence: TGTGCCAGCTCACCACTAACGCTCCAGGGGGATTCACCCCTCCACTTT.

J is TRBJ1-1 and V is TRBV5-5, with D maybe TRBD1 (5 bases). V lost 4 bases to trimming and J lost 10 bases, with 14 bases between them. The CDR3 length is 12 residues. Germline CDR1 and CDR2: SGHKS and YYEKEE (reference sequence). CDR3 region: CASSGGGMRAFF. The CDR3 nucleotides are TGTGCCAGCAGCGGGGGGGGGATGCGAGCTTTCTTT.

This chain uses TRBV5-4 with TRBJ1-2, with 10 positions matching TRBD1. The junction had 14 bases not matched to a gene; V was cut back by 9 bases and J by 3 bases. The CDR3 is made up of 16 amino acids. Germline CDR1 reads SGHNT; CDR2 reads YYREEE (reference sequence). The DNA for the CDR3 is TGTGCCACCAATTCGGGACAGGGGCGCTCCTACTATGGCTACACCTTC. Encoded protein: CATNSGQGRSYYGYTF.

V and J are TRBV5-4 and TRBJ1-6, with D maybe TRBD1 (5 bases). Between the trimmed V and J ends, which lost 3 bases and 6 bases, there was a span of 16 bases. This CDR3 is 16 amino acids long. In germline, CDR1 is SGHNT, CDR2 YYREEE (reference sequence). In DNA, the CDR3 is TGTGCCAGCAGCTCCGGGACGGGGAGGTCTAATTCACCCCTCCACTTT. It encodes CASSSGTGRSNSPLHF.

This clone has a count of ten or more. The rearrangement links TRBV2 to TRBJ2-2, with TRBD2 as a possible D gene (5 bases). Trimming left V 1 base short and J 3 bases short, with 9 bases between. This CDR3 is 15 amino acids long. The germline gives CDR1 SNHLY, CDR2 FYNNEI. CDR3 region: CASSEGAGDTGELFF. DNA for the CDR3: TGTGCCAGCAGTGAAGGGGCGGGTGACACCGGGGAGCTGTTTTTT.

The rearrangement links TRBV5-1 to TRBJ2-7, with D hard to call. This CDR3 comprises 17 residues. Germline lookup yields CDR1 SGHRS and CDR2 YFSETQ. Trimming removed 1 base from V and 1 base from J, with 18 bases in between. This CDR3 reads CASSLTWARQDSYEQYF. In DNA form, the CDR3 reads TGCGCCAGCAGCTTGACGTGGGCAAGGCAGGATTCCTACGAGCAGTACTTC.

The chain uses TRBV5-1 and TRBJ1-3; a possible D gene is TRBD1 (5 bases). This CDR3 region has 17 residues. The V end lost 0 bases, the J end lost 1 base, and 14 bases lay between the germline ends. The germline V gene has CDR1 SGHRS and CDR2 YFSETQ. The CDR3 nucleotides are TGCGCCAGCAGCTTGGCAGCAGGGAGGGGTTCTGGAAACACCATATATTTT. Protein sequence: CASSLAAGRGSGNTIYF.

Here the CDR3 reads CASSFPGAYEQYF. In DNA form, the CDR3 reads TGTGCCAGCAGCTTCCCCGGGGCCTACGAGCAGTACTTC. The V gene is TRBV5-4, the J gene TRBJ2-7; maybe TRBD2 (5 bases). Deletions cut 2 bases from V and 2 bases from J, with 8 bases between. CDR1 is SGHNT, CDR2 YYREEE, per germline (reference sequence). This CDR3 spans 13 amino acids.

This clone occurred once. V and J are TRBV19 and TRBJ1-2, with 10 bases aligning to TRBD1. The trim removed 1 base at V and 6 bases at J, leaving 5 bases unmatched. Per the germline V gene, CDR1 is LNHDA and CDR2 is SQIVND (reference sequence). CDR3 length: 15 residues. CDR3 nucleotide sequence: TGTGCCAGTAGTATAGGACAGGGGGCGGGAGATGGCTACACCTTC. It is translated as CASSIGQGAGDGYTF.

The chain joins TRBV12-5 to TRBJ2-5, with D possibly being TRBD1 (5 bases). The germline CDR1 and CDR2 sequences are LGHNT and FRNRAP. The CDR3 totals 14 residues. Between the trimmed V and J ends, which lost 2 bases and 5 bases, there was a span of 12 bases. CDR3 nucleotide sequence: TGTGCTAGTGGTTTGCGGCAGGGTATCGAGACCCAGTACTTC. Its translation: CASGLRQGIETQYF.

V is TRBV16 and J is TRBJ1-2; D call uncertain. V was pared by 1 base and J by 13 bases, with 22 bases between. Germline assignment: CDR1 KGHSY and CDR2 FQNENV. This CDR3 region has 15 residues. Written as DNA, the CDR3 is TGTGCCAGCAGCCAATTGCGGAAGTTGGCGGAGGAAGGCACCTTC. Protein: CASSQLRKLAEEGTF.

This chain joins TRBV7-2 and TRBJ1-2; D may be TRBD1 (5 bases). Germline V lookup: CDR1 SGHTA, CDR2 FQGNSA. This CDR3 spans 16 amino acids. The V gene lost 5 bases and the J gene lost 2 bases, with 18 bases spanning the gap. The CDR3 is CASSPSRGVKNYGYTF. CDR3 in DNA: TGTGCCAGCAGCCCCTCTCGGGGGGTTAAGAACTATGGCTACACCTTC.

The rearrangement joins TRBV6-5 to TRBJ2-7, with 9 bases matching TRBD1. V was pared by 4 bases and J by 7 bases, with 5 bases of the junction left unmatched. Per the germline V gene, CDR1 is MNHEY and CDR2 is SVGAGI. CDR3 length: 13 residues. This CDR3 is CASSLDRGLEQYF. As DNA, the CDR3 is TGTGCCAGCAGTTTGGACAGGGGCTTGGAGCAGTACTTC.

This chain uses TRBV23-1 with TRBJ2-3; D perhaps matches TRBD2 (5 bases). TRBV23-1 counts as an open reading frame of uncertain function. The V gene lost 9 bases and the J gene lost 4 bases, with 20 bases spanning the gap. This CDR3 contains 15 residues. Here the CDR3 reads CASREFSLGADTQYF. The CDR3 DNA is TGCGCCAGTCGGGAATTCTCCCTAGGCGCAGATACGCAGTATTTT.

This sequence joins TRBV7-6 and TRBJ2-1, with unresolved D. CDR1 and CDR2 (germline): SGHVS, FNYEAQ. CDR3 length equals 15 residues. Trimming cost V 0 bases and J 7 bases, with 13 bases left between them. DNA of the CDR3: TGTGCCAGCAGCTTAGCGTCGGTTTCTAGTAATGAGCAGTTCTTC. Translated: CASSLASVSSNEQFF.

This chain uses TRBV4-3 with TRBJ1-1; D possibly corresponds to TRBD1 (6 bases). V lost 0 bases to trimming and J lost 4 bases, with 24 bases between them. The CDR3 length is 19 residues. Germline V gives CDR1 LGHNA, CDR2 YSLEER. CDR3: CASSQDALVWGAGGTEAFF. The CDR3 nucleotides are TGCGCCAGCAGCCAAGATGCGCTCGTATGGGGGGCGGGGGGCACTGAAGCTTTCTTT.

This rearrangement joins TRBV9 to TRBJ2-2; 8 nucleotides agree with TRBD2. The junction had 8 bases not matched to a gene; V was cut back by 2 bases and J by 5 bases. The CDR3 is 16 amino acids. The germline CDR1 and CDR2 sequences are SGDLS and YYNGEE. CDR3 protein: CASSVRGAGVTGELFF. Here the CDR3 DNA reads TGTGCCAGCAGCGTTCGGGGAGCGGGGGTGACCGGGGAGCTGTTTTTT.

The chain recombines TRBV5-8 with TRBJ2-3, with D hard to call. Trimming took 1 base from V and 5 from J, leaving 8 bases between them. This CDR3 is built from 13 residues. The germline V gene has CDR1 SGHTS and CDR2 YDEGEE. This CDR3 reads CASSLPTGDTQYF. In nucleotides, the CDR3 is TGTGCCAGCAGCTTGCCGACGGGAGATACGCAGTATTTT. Combining the CDR3 with reference TRBV5-8 and TRBJ2-3 gives the whole variable domain EAGVTQSPTHLIKTRGQQATLRCSPISGHTSVYWYQQALGLGLQFLLWYDEGEERNRGNFPPRFSGRQFPNYSSELNVNALELEDSALYLCASSLPTGDTQYFGPGTRLTVL.

V gene TRBV11-3 combines with J gene TRBJ2-5, with D possibly matching TRBD2 (6 bases). Germline V gene lookup returns CDR1 SGHNT and CDR2 YENEEA. This CDR3 spans 14 amino acids. Trimming removed 4 bases at V and 5 bases at J, with 14 bases between. CDR3 region: CASSSRSGVETQYF. The CDR3 DNA reads as TGTGCCAGCAGCTCCCGGTCGGGGGTTGAGACCCAGTACTTC. Complete variable domain (other parts from reference TRBV11-3 and TRBJ2-5): EAGVVQSPRYKIIEKKQPVAFWCNPISGHNTLYWYLQNLGQGPELLIRYENEEAVDDSQLPKDRFSAERLKGVDSTLKIQPAELGDSAVYLCASSSRSGVETQYFGPGTRLLVL.